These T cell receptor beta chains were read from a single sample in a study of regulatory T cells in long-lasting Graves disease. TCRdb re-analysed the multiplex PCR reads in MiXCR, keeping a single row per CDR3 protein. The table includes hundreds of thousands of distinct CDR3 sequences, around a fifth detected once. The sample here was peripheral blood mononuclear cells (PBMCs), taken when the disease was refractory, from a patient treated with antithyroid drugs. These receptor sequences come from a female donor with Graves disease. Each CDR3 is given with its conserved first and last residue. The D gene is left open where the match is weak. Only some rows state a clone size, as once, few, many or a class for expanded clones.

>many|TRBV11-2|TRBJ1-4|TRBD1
CASSSRDRENEKLFF
TGTGCCAGCAGCTCCCGGGACAGGGAAAATGAAAAACTGTTTTTT
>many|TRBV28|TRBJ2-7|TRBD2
CASGAGGVYEQYF
TGTGCCAGCGGGGCGGGAGGGGTCTACGAGCAGTACTTC
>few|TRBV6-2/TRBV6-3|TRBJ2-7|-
CASRSGTQTYEQYF
TGTGCCAGCAGGTCCGGGACGCAAACCTACGAGCAGTACTTC
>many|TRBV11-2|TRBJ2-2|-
CASSLVARNTGELFF
TGTGCCAGCAGCTTAGTTGCAAGGAACACCGGGGAGCTGTTTTTT
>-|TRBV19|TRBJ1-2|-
CASSIGGVGGYTF
TGTGCCAGTAGTATAGGTGGCGTCGGTGGCTACACCTTC
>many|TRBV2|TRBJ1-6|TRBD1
CASSGQAGDSPLHF
TGTGCCAGCAGCGGACAGGCCGGGGATTCACCCCTCCACTTT
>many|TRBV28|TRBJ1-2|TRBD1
CASSDNRGGYGYTF
TGTGCCAGCAGTGACAACAGGGGAGGCTATGGCTACACCTTC
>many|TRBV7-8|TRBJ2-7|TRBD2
CASSSSGSHSYEQYF
TGTGCCAGCAGCTCTAGCGGGAGCCACTCCTACGAGCAGTACTTC
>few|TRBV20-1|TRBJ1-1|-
CSASRVEGTEAFF
TGCAGTGCTTCCAGGGTGGAAGGAACTGAAGCTTTCTTT
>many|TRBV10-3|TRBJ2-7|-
CAISRVDEGLYEQYF
TGTGCCATCAGTCGTGTCGATGAGGGTCTCTACGAGCAGTACTTC
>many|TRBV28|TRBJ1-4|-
CASSLLDEKLFF
TGTGCCAGCAGTTTATTGGATGAAAAACTGTTTTTT
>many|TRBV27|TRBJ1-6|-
CASSLSAGNSPLHF
TGTGCCAGCAGTTTATCAGCAGGGAATTCACCCCTCCACTTT
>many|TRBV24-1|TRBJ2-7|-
CATSDPSKPSYEQYF
TGTGCCACCAGTGATCCCTCTAAACCTTCCTACGAGCAGTACTTC
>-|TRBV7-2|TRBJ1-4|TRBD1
CASSNQPDREEKLFF
TGTGCCAGCAGCAACCAACCCGACAGGGAGGAAAAACTGTTTTTT
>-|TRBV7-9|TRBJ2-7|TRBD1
CASSLGWDSGPYEQYF
TGTGCCAGCAGCTTAGGCTGGGACAGTGGACCCTACGAGCAGTACTTC
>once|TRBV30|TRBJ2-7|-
CAWKTQGSYEQYF
TGTGCCTGGAAGACGCAGGGGTCCTACGAGCAGTACTTC
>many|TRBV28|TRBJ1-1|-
CASSLWPANTEAFF
TGTGCCAGCAGTTTATGGCCTGCGAACACTGAAGCTTTCTTT
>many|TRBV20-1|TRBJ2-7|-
CSARDENFFYEQYF
TGCAGTGCTAGAGATGAGAACTTCTTCTACGAGCAGTACTTC
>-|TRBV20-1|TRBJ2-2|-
CSAHRVNTGELFF
TGCAGTGCTCACAGGGTAAACACCGGGGAGCTGTTTTTT
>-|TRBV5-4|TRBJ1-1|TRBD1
CASSLQGWTEAFF
TGTGCCAGCAGCTTACAGGGGTGGACTGAAGCTTTCTTT
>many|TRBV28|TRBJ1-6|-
CASSLRSYNSPLHF
TGTGCCAGCAGTTTAAGGAGCTATAATTCACCCCTCCACTTT
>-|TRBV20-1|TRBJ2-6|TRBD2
CSARNLLREYGGANVLTF
TGCAGTGCTAGAAACCTTTTGCGGGAGTACGGTGGGGCCAACGTCCTGACTTTC
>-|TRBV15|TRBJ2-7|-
CATSRPDSFKPYEQYF
TGTGCCACCAGCAGACCTGACTCCTTTAAACCCTACGAGCAGTACTTC
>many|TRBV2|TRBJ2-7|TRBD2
CASTEGDYTYEQYF
TGTGCCAGCACCGAAGGGGACTATACCTACGAGCAGTACTTC
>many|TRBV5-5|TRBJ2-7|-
CASSRGAGYEQYF
TGTGCCAGCAGTCGGGGGGCGGGATACGAGCAGTACTTC
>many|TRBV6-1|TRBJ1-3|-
CASRTGTARGSDTIYF
TGTGCCAGCAGGACGGGGACCGCTCGTGGTAGCGACACCATATATTTT
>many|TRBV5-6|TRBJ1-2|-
CASSGTGSFGYTF
TGTGCCAGCAGCGGGACTGGGTCCTTCGGCTACACCTTC
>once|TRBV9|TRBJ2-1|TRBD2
CASSVGGTSGKGQFF
TGTGCCAGCAGCGTAGGTGGGACTAGCGGGAAGGGGCAGTTCTTC
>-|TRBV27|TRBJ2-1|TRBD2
CASTASGYSSYNEQFF
TGTGCCAGCACAGCTAGCGGGTATAGCTCCTACAATGAGCAGTTCTTC
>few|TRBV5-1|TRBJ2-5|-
CASSEGTEETQYF
TGCGCCAGCAGCGAAGGGACGGAAGAGACCCAGTACTTC
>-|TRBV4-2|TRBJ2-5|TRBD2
CASSQDQSGGANEQYF
TGTGCCAGCAGCCAAGATCAAAGCGGGGGGGCGAATGAGCAGTACTTC
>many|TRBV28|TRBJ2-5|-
CASSLRVWETQYF
TGTGCCAGCAGTTTACGAGTTTGGGAGACCCAGTACTTC
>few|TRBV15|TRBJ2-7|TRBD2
CATSITSGNYEQYF
TGTGCCACCAGCATAACTAGCGGGAACTACGAGCAGTACTTC
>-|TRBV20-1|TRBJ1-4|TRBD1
CSARVGQGDEKLFF
TGCAGTGCTAGAGTGGGACAGGGTGACGAAAAACTGTTTTTT
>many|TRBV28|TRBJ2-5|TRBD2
CATRGGQETQYF
TGTGCCACCCGGGGGGGGCAAGAGACCCAGTACTTC
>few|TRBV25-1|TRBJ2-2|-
CASSDYARFNTGELFF
TGTGCCAGCAGTGACTATGCCCGATTTAACACCGGGGAGCTGTTTTTT
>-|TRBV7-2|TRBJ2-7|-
CASSLGGGLNYEQYF
TGTGCCAGCAGCTTAGGGGGGGGGCTAAACTACGAGCAGTACTTC
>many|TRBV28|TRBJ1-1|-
CASSFKAEAFF
TGTGCCAGCAGTTTCAAGGCTGAAGCTTTCTTT
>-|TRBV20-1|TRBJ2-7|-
CSARDRYSYEQYF
TGCAGTGCTAGAGACAGGTACTCCTACGAGCAGTACTTC
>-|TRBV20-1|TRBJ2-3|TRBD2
CSARDLGLAGEADTQYF
TGCAGTGCTAGAGATTTGGGACTAGCGGGAGAGGCAGATACGCAGTATTTT
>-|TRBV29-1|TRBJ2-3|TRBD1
CSVITGGTDTQYF
TGCAGCGTTATAACAGGGGGCACAGATACGCAGTATTTT
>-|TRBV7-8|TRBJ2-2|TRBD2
CASSLTSANTGELFF
TGTGCCAGCAGCCTCACTAGCGCGAACACCGGGGAGCTGTTTTTT
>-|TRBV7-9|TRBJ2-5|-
CASLDSARVTQYF
TGTGCCAGCCTTGACAGTGCCCGGGTGACCCAGTACTTC
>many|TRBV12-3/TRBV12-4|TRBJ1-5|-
CASTLRQGGNQPQHF
TGTGCCAGCACCTTAAGGCAGGGAGGCAATCAGCCCCAGCATTTT
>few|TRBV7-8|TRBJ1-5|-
CASSDVRVHDQPQHF
TGTGCCAGCAGCGACGTCCGGGTCCACGATCAGCCCCAGCATTTT
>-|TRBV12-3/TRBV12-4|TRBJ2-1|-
CASSSGPETFRVKFF
TGTGCCAGCAGTTCGGGACCTGAAACGTTCAGGGTAAAGTTCTTC
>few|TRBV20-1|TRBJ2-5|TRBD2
CSARDGNPGLAGTVETQYF
TGCAGTGCTAGAGATGGAAATCCAGGACTAGCGGGAACTGTGGAGACCCAGTACTTC
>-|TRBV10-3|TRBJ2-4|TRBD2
CAISESHLAGSYF
TGTGCCATCAGTGAGTCCCACCTAGCGGGATCGTACTTC
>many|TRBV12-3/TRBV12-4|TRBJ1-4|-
CASSFNAGLNEKLFF
TGTGCCAGCAGTTTTAACGCAGGTTTGAATGAAAAACTGTTTTTT
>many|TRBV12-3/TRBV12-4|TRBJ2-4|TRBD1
CASSFGTGGRDIQYF
TGTGCCAGCAGTTTCGGGACAGGGGGCAGAGACATTCAGTACTTC
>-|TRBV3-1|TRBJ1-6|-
CASSIGLALDSPLHF
TGTGCCAGCAGCATAGGACTCGCCTTGGATTCACCCCTCCACTTT
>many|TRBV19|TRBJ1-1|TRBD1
CASSQTGQGGTEAFF
TGTGCCAGTAGTCAAACCGGACAGGGTGGTACTGAAGCTTTCTTT
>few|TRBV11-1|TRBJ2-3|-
CASTMGDTQYF
TGTGCCAGCACCATGGGGGATACGCAGTATTTT
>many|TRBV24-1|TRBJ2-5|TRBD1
CATSDHLGQGRLETQYF
TGTGCCACCAGTGATCACTTGGGACAGGGAAGACTGGAGACCCAGTACTTC
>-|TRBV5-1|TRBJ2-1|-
CASSLDSGQPNEQFF
TGCGCCAGCAGCTTGGATTCAGGACAACCAAATGAGCAGTTCTTC
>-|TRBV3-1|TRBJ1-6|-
CASSRGPGTPLHF
TGTGCCAGCAGCCGGGGCCCGGGAACACCCCTCCACTTT
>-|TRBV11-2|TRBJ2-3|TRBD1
CASSSEPGTGAPDTQYF
TGTGCCAGCAGCTCAGAGCCCGGGACAGGGGCCCCAGATACGCAGTATTTT
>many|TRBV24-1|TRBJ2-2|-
CATRDMTGELFF
TGTGCCACCAGAGACATGACCGGGGAGCTGTTTTTT